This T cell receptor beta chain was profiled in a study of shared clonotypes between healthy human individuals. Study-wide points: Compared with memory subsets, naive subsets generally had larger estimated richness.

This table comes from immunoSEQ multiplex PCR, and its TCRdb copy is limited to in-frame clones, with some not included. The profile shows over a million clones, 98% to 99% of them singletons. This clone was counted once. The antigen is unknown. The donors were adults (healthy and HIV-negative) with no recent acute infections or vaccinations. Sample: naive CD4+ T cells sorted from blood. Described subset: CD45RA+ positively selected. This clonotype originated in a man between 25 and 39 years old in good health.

As DNA, the CDR3 is TGTGCCAGCAGCTTAGAACAGGCTAATCAGCCCCAGCATTTT. It translates to CASSLEQANQPQHF. The chain combines TRBV7-8 with TRBJ1-5, with D maybe TRBD1 (5 bases). Germline V gives CDR1 SGHVS, CDR2 FQNEAQ. The length of the CDR3 is 14 residues. V dropped 1 base and J dropped 4 bases, with 8 bases sitting between them. The whole variable domain, remainder taken from reference TRBV7-8 and TRBJ1-5, is GAGVSQSPRYKVAKRGQDVALRCDPISGHVSLFWYQQALGQGPEFLTYFQNEAQLDKSGLPSDRFFAERPEGSVSTLKIQRTQQEDSAVYLCASSLEQANQPQHFGDGTRLSIL.